Each of the 21 T cell receptor beta chains below was sequenced from the same sample in a study of T cell responses to AZD1222 COVID-19 vaccine. The protocol was immunoSEQ multiplex PCR, while the TCRdb copy is restricted to in-frame clones and leaves out a portion. The sample includes some 150,000 clones, approximately 85% of them seen just once. Here the sequenced sample was peripheral blood, taken on day 0 of MenACWY control vaccination. The receptors were gathered from an adult in good health.

V and J are TRBV7-9 and TRBJ2-5; tentatively, D is TRBD1 (5 bases). Germline CDR1 is SEHNR and CDR2 is FQNEAQ (reference sequence). This CDR3 is 13 amino acids long. V lost 2 bases and J lost 4, with 8 bases in between. The chain's CDR3 is CASSLRQGETQYF. Here the CDR3 DNA reads TGTGCCAGCAGCTTACGGCAGGGAGAGACCCAGTACTTC.

This clone was recorded a few times. This chain uses TRBV27 with TRBJ2-7; no clear D. CDR3 size: 13 residues. Germline V gene sequence: CDR1 MNHEY, CDR2 SMNVEV (reference sequence). V dropped 0 bases and J dropped 4 bases, with 7 bases sitting between them. In DNA form, the CDR3 reads TGTGCCAGCAGTTTATCGTATGGATACGAGCAGTACTTC. Translating gives CASSLSYGYEQYF.

V and J are TRBV28 and TRBJ1-5; D is perhaps TRBD1 (5 bases). This CDR3 is 16 amino acids long. With 6 bases removed from V and 0 bases from J, the gap between germline ends came to 15 bases. Germline lookup yields CDR1 MDHEN and CDR2 SYDVKM. The CDR3 DNA follows: TGTGCCAGCAGCCTGGGGGGGACTGGTAGCAATCAGCCCCAGCATTTT. It codes for CASSLGGTGSNQPQHF.

V usage is TRBV7-9 and J usage is TRBJ2-7; weak D call: TRBD1 (5 bases). Germline V gene data show CDR1 as SEHNR and CDR2 as FQNEAQ (reference sequence). The CDR3 is 14 amino acids. Trimming took off 1 base at V and 2 bases at J, with 9 bases between the two ends. The CDR3 bases are TGTGCCAGCAGCTTAGTCGCAGGGACCTACGAGCAGTACTTC. Translating it yields CASSLVAGTYEQYF.

Only one count was recorded for this clone. CDR3 residues: CASSPYNLAKNIQYF. The CDR3, as DNA: TGTGCCAGCTCACCGTATAATCTAGCCAAAAACATTCAGTACTTC. This chain uses TRBV18 with TRBJ2-4; no clear D. The CDR3 sequence is 15 residues long. V was trimmed by 3 bases and J by 0 bases, leaving 9 bases between them. CDR1 is KGHSH, CDR2 LQKENI, per germline.

The chain employs TRBV5-1 and TRBJ1-6, with 7 bases fitting TRBD1. This CDR3 spans 14 amino acids. Germline V CDR1 and CDR2: SGHRS, YFSETQ. V shed 4 bases, J shed 7 bases, and the junction held 5 bases outside the gene matches. Here the CDR3 DNA reads TGCGCCAGCAGCCCAGACAGGGTAAATTCACCCCTCCACTTT. Amino acid sequence: CASSPDRVNSPLHF.

This clone was detected once. V is TRBV12-3 or TRBV12-4 and J is TRBJ1-1, with D unresolved. CDR3 length equals 13 residues. V lost 3 bases, J lost 0 bases, and 5 bases lay in between. The CDR3 sequence is CASSFLMNTEAFF. CDR3 DNA: TGTGCCAGCAGTTTCCTGATGAACACTGAAGCTTTCTTT.

On this clone itself: Mismatch with germline at one junction end may stem from a read error. The genes are TRBV6-6 and TRBJ2-2; 8 bases agree with TRBD2. Germline CDR1 MNHNY, CDR2 SVGAGI (reference sequence). The CDR3 totals 15 residues. In DNA, the CDR3 is TGTGCCGGCAGTTACGGGAGGGGACGGACCGGGGAGCTGTTTTTT. Its translation is CAGSYGRGRTGELFF.

The rearrangement joins TRBV4-1 to TRBJ1-2; 9 bases line up with TRBD1. Per germline, CDR1 MGHRA and CDR2 YSYEKL. Losses at the gene ends were 1 base for V and 8 bases for J; bases not matched to a gene: 14. This CDR3 spans 17 amino acids. In DNA form, the CDR3 reads TGCGCCAGCAGCCAAGTGCATTATGGGACAGGGCCGGGAGGCTACACCTTC. Protein product: CASSQVHYGTGPGGYTF.

This clone has only a few counts. The J gene is TRBJ1-1, the V gene TRBV5-1; D not certain. Germline V gene sequence: CDR1 SGHRS, CDR2 YFSETQ. The CDR3 length is 13 residues. Trimming cost V 2 bases and J 3 bases, with 8 bases left between them. The CDR3 protein is CASSFAGYTEAFF. The CDR3 DNA sequence: TGCGCCAGCAGCTTCGCGGGCTACACTGAAGCTTTCTTT.

Here the CDR3 DNA reads TGTGCCAGCAGTCGGACCTCGGGGGCCGAGCAGTACGTC. Amino acids: CASSRTSGAEQYV. The genes are TRBV28 and TRBJ2-7; either TRBD1 or TRBD2 may supply D (6 bases each). V shed 5 bases and J shed 6 bases, with 14 bases lying between them. CDR3 length equals 13 residues. The germline V gene has CDR1 MDHEN and CDR2 SYDVKM.

J is TRBJ1-5 and V is TRBV10-2, with TRBD1 matching 7 bases. CDR1 WSHSY and CDR2 SAAADI come from the germline V gene. Trimming removed 8 bases from V and 6 bases from J; junction bases left unmatched: 13. The CDR3 sequence is 15 residues long. CDR3 in DNA: TGCGCCAGCCAGGGGGTAGGGTTGGGTCTTCAGCCCCAGCATTTT. Its translation is CASQGVGLGLQPQHF.

The chain links TRBV18 to TRBJ2-5, with 10 positions matching TRBD2. The CDR3 sequence is 14 residues long. Germline trimming cut 3 bases from V and 5 bases from J; bases unmatched to any gene: 3. The germline V gene encodes CDR1 KGHSH and CDR2 LQKENI. The DNA of the CDR3 is TGTGCCAGCTCACCGGGACTAGCGCTGGAGACCCAGTACTTC. Encoded protein: CASSPGLALETQYF.

This chain uses TRBV28 with TRBJ1-5; D is ambiguous. CDR3 length: 15 residues. The V end lost 6 bases, the J end lost 0 bases, and 12 bases lay between the germline ends. The germline V gene encodes CDR1 MDHEN and CDR2 SYDVKM. The CDR3 reads CASRPVADSNQPQHF. Written as DNA, the CDR3 is TGTGCCAGCAGACCAGTGGCAGATAGCAATCAGCCCCAGCATTTT.

As for this clone: Other DNA sequences of this sample code for an identical CDR3. This chain joins TRBV3-1 (or the pseudogene TRBV3-2) and TRBJ2-5; unclear D gene. V lost 4 bases to trimming and J lost 1 base, with 7 bases between them. The CDR3 is 13 amino acids. The germline V gene has CDR1 LGHDT and CDR2 YNNKEL (reference sequence). The CDR3 nucleotides read TGTGCCAGCAGCCCGAGAAGCCAAGAGACCCAGTACTTC. The encoded protein is CASSPRSQETQYF.

The chain has TRBV5-1 and TRBJ1-1; 8 bases map to TRBD1. Trimming at V came to 0 bases and at J to 2 bases, leaving 3 bases not matched to a gene. The CDR3 runs to 15 residues. The germline CDR1 and CDR2 sequences are SGHRS and YFSETQ. The CDR3 nucleotides read TGCGCCAGCAGCTTGGACAGGGGGACAAACACTGAAGCTTTCTTT. As protein: CASSLDRGTNTEAFF.

The gene calls are TRBV29-1 and TRBJ1-2; TRBD1 is a possible D gene (6 bases). The germline V and J ends were trimmed by 6 bases and 8 bases, with 16 bases remaining between them. The CDR3 loop spans 12 amino acids. Germline loops: CDR1 SQVTM, CDR2 ANQGSEA. The CDR3 loop reads CSVRSGTGGYTF. The CDR3 nucleotides read TGCAGCGTCCGCTCGGGAACAGGGGGCTACACCTTC.

The J gene is TRBJ1-1, the V gene TRBV30; weak D call: TRBD1 (6 bases). Per germline, CDR1 GTSNPN and CDR2 SVGIG (reference sequence). The CDR3 length is 12 residues. V was shortened by 3 bases and J by 8 bases, with 13 bases between the two germline ends. CDR3 region: CAWSQFGTEAFF. CDR3 DNA: TGTGCCTGGAGCCAATTTGGGACAGAAGCTTTCTTT.

V gene TRBV3-1 (or the pseudogene TRBV3-2) combines with J gene TRBJ1-2; 7 bases are shared with TRBD1. Germline V lookup: CDR1 LGHDT, CDR2 YNNKEL (reference sequence). V shed 4 bases, J shed 5 bases, and the junction held 4 bases outside the gene matches. This CDR3 has 13 residues. The CDR3 DNA is TGTGCCAGCAGCCCCGGGACAGCATATGGCTACACCTTC. Its translation is CASSPGTAYGYTF.

This sequence joins TRBV19 and TRBJ1-5, with D tentatively TRBD1 (6 bases). Trimming removed 6 bases at V and 1 base at J, with 10 bases between. CDR1 is LNHDA and CDR2 is SQIVND in the germline V gene (reference sequence). This CDR3 comprises 14 residues. The CDR3 loop is CASRLRGSNQPQHF. CDR3 nucleotides: TGTGCCAGTAGACTAAGGGGGAGCAATCAGCCCCAGCATTTT.

In its sample, this clone was seen a few times. The V gene is TRBV11-2, the J gene TRBJ1-2; D remains unclear. Germline V lookup: CDR1 SGHAT, CDR2 FQNNGV. V was cut by 5 bases and J by 6 bases, with 13 bases left in between. The CDR3 has 13 residues. CDR3 DNA sequence: TGTGCCAGCAGCCAATTCGGAACGAATGGCTACACCTTC. The encoded protein is CASSQFGTNGYTF.